This is a list of T cell receptor beta chains from one sample in a study of cytomegalovirus exposure and HLA in healthy donors. TCRdb keeps only in-frame clones here, not all; method: immunoSEQ multiplex PCR. The record lists tens of thousands of clones, of which the ten most abundant hold less than 1.5%. The sample taken for sequencing was PBMCs. Every receptor here comes from a woman aged 25 to 39 in good health and CMV-seronegative. Each CDR3 is given with its conserved first and last residue. D genes are given only for firm matches.

D gene	V gene	J gene	CDR3 length	CDR3 protein	CDR3 DNA
TRBD2	TRBV29-1	TRBJ2-7	12	CSVGGGPFEQYF	TGCAGCGTTGGGGGGGGTCCGTTCGAGCAGTACTTC
-	TRBV20-1	TRBJ1-1	11	CSANKNTEAFF	TGCAGTGCTAACAAAAACACTGAAGCTTTCTTT
-	TRBV7-9	TRBJ2-5	15	CASSFQLGREETQYF	TGTGCCAGCAGCTTCCAACTGGGGCGAGAAGAGACCCAGTACTTC
-	TRBV6-5	TRBJ1-6	15	CASRRGSSYNSPLHF	TGTGCCAGCAGGAGGGGGAGCTCCTATAATTCACCCCTCCACTTT
-	TRBV6-1	TRBJ2-7	13	CASSEDRAYEQYF	TGTGCCAGCAGTGAAGACAGGGCCTACGAGCAGTACTTC
-	TRBV25-1	TRBJ1-6	14	CASSLGASGSPLHF	TGTGCCAGCAGTTTGGGGGCGTCAGGTTCACCCCTACACTTT
-	TRBV6-6	TRBJ1-1	12	CASSPVATEAFF	TGTGCCAGCAGTCCGGTAGCCACTGAAGCTTTCTTT
TRBD2	TRBV2	TRBJ2-5	15	CASHSGGGVRETQYF	TGTGCCAGCCACTCTGGCGGGGGGGTAAGGGAGACCCAGTACTTC
TRBD2	TRBV7-9	TRBJ2-1	16	CASSPVLAGAWNEQFF	TGTGCCAGCAGCCCAGTGCTAGCGGGAGCTTGGAATGAGCAGTTCTTC
TRBD1	TRBV6-6	TRBJ1-2	14	CASSYRGGGHGYTF	TGTGCCAGCAGTTACCGAGGAGGGGGCCATGGCTACACCTTC
-	TRBV4-1	TRBJ1-4	15	CASSQLDSLVEKLFF	TGCGCCAGCAGCCAGTTGGACAGCTTAGTAGAAAAACTGTTTTTT
-	TRBV18	TRBJ1-5	13	CASSPSYNQPQHF	TGTGCCAGCTCCCCCTCTTACAATCAGCCCCAGCATTTT
-	TRBV18	TRBJ1-6	14	CASSPRADNSPLHF	TGTGCCAGCTCACCTAGAGCTGATAATTCACCCCTCCACTTT
-	TRBV6-5	TRBJ2-1	15	CASSYSPSSYNEQFF	TGTGCCAGCAGTTACTCTCCTAGCAGCTACAATGAGCAGTTCTTC
TRBD1	TRBV19	TRBJ1-5	15	CASSIGTGHNQPQHF	TGTGCCAGTAGTATAGGGACAGGCCACAATCAGCCCCAGCATTTT
-	TRBV7-9	TRBJ1-4	13	CASSLGHSEKLFF	TGTGCCAGCAGCTTAGGTCACAGTGAAAAACTGTTTTTT
TRBD1	TRBV6-1	TRBJ1-1	14	CASNGGDRSLEAFF	TGTGCCAGCAACGGTGGGGACAGGAGCCTTGAAGCTTTCTTT
-	TRBV5-1	TRBJ2-2	15	CASSSLQGSTGELFF	TGCGCCAGCAGCTCCCTTCAGGGTAGCACCGGGGAGCTGTTTTTT
TRBD1	TRBV11-2	TRBJ1-4	14	CASSLQGAVEKLFF	TGTGCCAGCAGCTTACAGGGGGCAGTTGAAAAACTGTTTTTT
-	TRBV6-5	TRBJ1-1	13	CASRQSLNTEAFF	TGTGCCAGCAGACAGAGCCTGAACACTGAAGCTTTCTTT
-	TRBV30	TRBJ1-5	13	CAWSKGSDQPQHF	TGTGCCTGGAGTAAGGGGTCGGATCAGCCCCAGCATTTT
-	TRBV7-6	TRBJ2-3	13	CASRSGTADKQYF	TGTGCCAGCAGATCTGGGACTGCAGATAAGCAGTATTTT